The 8 T cell receptor beta chains reported below all come from one sample, sequenced in a study of blood T cell repertoires in COVID-19. Measured with immunoSEQ multiplex PCR; TCRdb has only the in-frame clones, and not every one. The sample lists 450,000 to 500,000 clones; less than 90% were seen once. The sequenced sample was PBMCs or T cells enriched from blood (not recorded which). The receptors shown here come from a woman between 55 and 75 years old who had recovered from COVID-19.

The V call is TRBV2, the J call TRBJ1-4; 7 nucleotides align to TRBD1. Looked up from germline, CDR1 is SNHLY and CDR2 is FYNNEI. The CDR3 contains 12 residues. J lost 8 bases, V lost 4 bases, and 1 base had no gene match. The CDR3 DNA sequence: TGTGCCAGCAGTGGGGACAGCGAAAAACTGTTTTTT. Translated: CASSGDSEKLFF.

The chain combines TRBV19 with TRBJ1-5; 9 bases fit TRBD1. The CDR3 loop spans 15 amino acids. Losses at the gene ends were 4 bases for V and 4 bases for J; bases not matched to a gene: 5. Germline loops: CDR1 LNHDA, CDR2 SQIVND (reference sequence). The CDR3 DNA is TGTGCCAGTAGTACCTCGGACAGGGGTAATCAGCCCCAGCATTTT. This translates into CASSTSDRGNQPQHF.

The chain employs TRBV28 and TRBJ2-5, with 8 positions matching TRBD2. The length of the CDR3 is 15 residues. V gave up 4 bases and J gave up 5 bases; unmatched junction bases: 9. Germline CDR1 is MDHEN and CDR2 is SYDVKM. The DNA of the CDR3 is TGTGCCAGCAGTTCGGGGGGGGCGGGATCGGAGACCCAGTACTTC. Translated, it gives CASSSGGAGSETQYF.

The chain carries TRBV2 and TRBJ1-1; D remains unclear. The CDR3 length is 13 residues. Trimming left V 7 bases short and J 1 base short, with 10 bases between. Per the germline V gene, CDR1 is SNHLY and CDR2 is FYNNEI. The CDR3 sequence is CASIERRNTEAFF. The CDR3 region has the DNA TGTGCCAGCATTGAGCGAAGGAACACTGAAGCTTTCTTT.

About this clone itself: The identical CDR3 is also encoded by other nucleotide sequences in the sample. V is TRBV5-4 and J is TRBJ2-2; 12 nucleotides agree with TRBD2. The CDR3 length is 18 residues. Germline V gives CDR1 SGHNT, CDR2 YYREEE (reference sequence). Germline trimming cut 0 bases from V and 0 bases from J; bases unmatched to any gene: 3. CDR3 coding DNA: TGTGCCAGCAGCTTGGGGCTAGCGGGGGGGCCGAACACCGGGGAGCTGTTTTTT. This translates into CASSLGLAGGPNTGELFF.

V is TRBV6-1 and J is TRBJ1-2; TRBD1 aligns across 8 bases. The CDR3 sequence is 13 residues long. Germline CDR1 is MNHNS and CDR2 is SASEGT. V shed 2 bases, J shed 8 bases, and the junction held 4 bases outside the gene matches. CDR3: CASSEWAGGGYTF. CDR3 sequence (DNA): TGTGCCAGCAGTGAATGGGCAGGGGGCGGCTACACCTTC.

V and J are TRBV6-5 and TRBJ1-3, with TRBD1 matching 8 bases. J lost 6 bases, V lost 0 bases, and 4 bases had no gene match. This CDR3 contains 15 residues. Germline-derived CDR1 and CDR2 are MNHEY and SVGAGI. The CDR3 region is CASSYSWTGQNTIYF. CDR3 in DNA: TGTGCCAGCAGTTACTCGTGGACAGGGCAAAACACCATATATTTT.

Only one count was recorded for this clone. The sample contains more than one DNA sequence encoding this CDR3. This rearrangement joins TRBV2 to TRBJ2-2; perhaps TRBD2 as D (6 bases). V shed 6 bases and J shed 1 base, with 12 bases lying between them. This CDR3 spans 15 amino acids. From germline, CDR1 is SNHLY and CDR2 FYNNEI. The CDR3 sequence: CASRAGTLNTGELFF. The CDR3 nucleotides read TGTGCCAGCAGGGCCGGGACTTTGAACACCGGGGAGCTGTTTTTT.